The 18 T cell receptor beta chains given below trace back to one sample, sequenced in a study of tumor-infiltrating lymphocytes in primary liver carcinoma. Co-extraction of both nucleic acids (RNA and DNA) used roughly 20-33 mg of unsorted bulk tissue. Total RNA amounting to 450 to 500 ng was the source from which TCR beta cDNA was made with a constant-region primer. Libraries for TCR beta were built through three nested multiplex PCR rounds, which together made up a slightly modified ARM-PCR procedure. TRBV1-TRBV30 forward and Cbeta reverse primers drove the first two approximately 10-cycle rounds. A single record per CDR3 protein comes from TCRdb applying MiXCR to the multiplex PCR reads. Of some 55,000 distinct CDR3 sequences listed, about 73% are singletons. Sequencing used liver tumor tissue from sampling region 2. Subset in this sample: tumor region T2, inferior pole. These receptors came from a man aged 35-49 years with primary liver carcinoma and hepatitis B virus infection.

To note about this clonotype: A much larger clone sits a single nucleotide away, making a read error possible. The V call is TRBV5-1, the J call TRBJ2-3, with D maybe TRBD2 (5 bases). Germline V CDR1 and CDR2: SGHRS, YFSETQ. V was clipped by 4 bases and J by 5 bases, with 17 bases between them. The CDR3 sequence is 15 residues long. The CDR3 DNA follows: TGCGCCAGCAGCAGTTCGAGCCCAGCGGTAGATACGCAGTATTTT. This translates into CASSSSSPAVDTQYF.

On this clonotype: The germline gene is not matched at one end of the junction; a read error may be the cause. V gene TRBV19 combines with J gene TRBJ2-2; D gene ambiguous. The CDR3 length is 13 residues. CDR1 and CDR2 from the germline V gene are LNHDA and SQIVND (reference sequence). The CDR3 here is CARSITATGELFF. CDR3 coding DNA: TGTGCCAGAAGTATCACGGCCACCGGGGAGCTGTTTTTT.

As DNA, the CDR3 is TGTGCCAGCTCACCAGGGGACAGGGGAGAGACCCAGTACTTC. It is translated as CASSPGDRGETQYF. The V call is TRBV18, the J call TRBJ2-5; 10 nucleotides match TRBD1. The CDR3 covers 14 residues. With V trimmed by 2 bases and J by 4 bases, 1 base remained unmatched. Germline V gene data show CDR1 as KGHSH and CDR2 as LQKENI.

Concerning this clonotype: Given a much more abundant clone one base away, this may be a read error. As DNA, the CDR3 is TGTGCCAGCAAACCCATGACGTACGAGCAGTACTTC. Translating it yields CASKPMTYEQYF. This chain joins TRBV28 and TRBJ2-7, with unresolved D. Germline CDR1 reads MDHEN; CDR2 reads SYDVKM. Trimming left V 7 bases short and J 4 bases short, with 11 bases between. The CDR3 sequence is 12 residues long.

Concerning this clonotype itself: The CDR3 carries no conserved terminal phenylalanine or tryptophan, so it likely arises from a read error. The chain carries TRBV11-2 and TRBJ2-7, with D uncertain. The CDR3 totals 15 residues. The V gene's germline CDR1 is SGHAT and CDR2 FQNNGV. Here the CDR3 DNA reads TGTGCCAGCAGCTTAGATCCCGTAGGGTTGGACGACCAGTACCTC. Translated: CASSLDPVGLDDQYL.

V gene TRBV20-1 combines with J gene TRBJ1-4, with 7 positions matching TRBD1. The CDR3 totals 14 residues. Germline loops: CDR1 DFQATT, CDR2 SNEGSKA (reference sequence). Losses at the gene ends were 3 bases for V and 8 bases for J; bases not matched to a gene: 9. The CDR3 here is CSASLGGGLEKLFF. The CDR3 DNA sequence: TGCAGTGCTAGTCTAGGGGGCGGTTTGGAAAAACTGTTTTTT.

Worth noting for this clonotype: One base away lies a much larger clone, so this may be a sequencing read error. The rearrangement joins TRBV28 to TRBJ2-5, with D tentatively TRBD2 (6 bases). This CDR3 has 14 residues. Germline values: CDR1 MDHEN, CDR2 SYDVKM. Between the trimmed V and J ends, which lost 6 bases and 5 bases, there was a span of 16 bases. The CDR3 DNA reads as TGTGCCAGCAGCAAAATTAGCGGCGCTGAGACCCAGTACTTC. Its protein product is CASSKISGAETQYF.

This clonotype was observed a few times. The chain is built from TRBV28 and TRBJ2-1; 8 bases fit TRBD2. J lost 5 bases, V lost 6 bases, and 15 bases had no gene match. Looked up from germline, CDR1 is MDHEN and CDR2 is SYDVKM. The CDR3 loop spans 17 amino acids. The CDR3 nucleotides are TGTGCCAGCAGGGGGGTGAGGATGGCGGGAGGCGACAATGAGCAGTTCTTC. It translates to CASRGVRMAGGDNEQFF.

Worth noting for this clonotype: Relative to the germline gene, one junction end is altered; a read error may explain this. This rearrangement joins TRBV6-1 to TRBJ2-3; D is possibly TRBD2 (5 bases). CDR1 is MNHNS and CDR2 is SASEGT in the germline V gene. This CDR3 has 18 residues. The CDR3 DNA follows: TGTGTCAGCAGTGAACCAGCTAGCAGGCCGTATAGCACAGATACGCAGTTTTTT. Protein: CVSSEPASRPYSTDTQFF.

This chain links TRBV20-1 with TRBJ2-7; a weak D match, TRBD2 (7 bases). Trimming pared 6 bases from V and 5 bases from J, leaving 17 bases between. Germline V gives CDR1 DFQATT, CDR2 SNEGSKA (reference sequence). The CDR3 runs to 13 residues. CDR3 coding DNA: TGCAGTGCCCCAGGGAGGGGGAGCCACGAGCAGTACTTC. Residues: CSAPGRGSHEQYF.

The sample holds many counts of this clonotype. V gene TRBV7-9 combines with J gene TRBJ2-2, with D possibly called TRBD1 or TRBD2 (6 bases each). The CDR3 is 13 amino acids. Trimming took off 5 bases at V and 5 bases at J, with 9 bases between the two ends. Germline assignment: CDR1 SEHNR and CDR2 FQNEAQ (reference sequence). The CDR3 sequence is CASSQGGTGELFF. The CDR3 nucleotides read TGTGCCAGCAGCCAAGGGGGGACCGGGGAGCTGTTTTTT.

Comments on this clonotype: Germline is not matched at one junction end, which may reflect a read error. This chain uses TRBV4-1 with TRBJ1-5, with a tentative D call TRBD1 (5 bases). There are 13 residues in the CDR3. The germline CDR1 and CDR2 sequences are MGHRA and YSYEKL. The CDR3 here is CASNQVKGQPQHF. The CDR3 DNA reads as TGCGCCAGCAACCAAGTTAAGGGGCAGCCCCAGCATTTT.

Comments on this clonotype: A read error may produce the germline difference seen at one junction end. The chain links TRBV5-4 to TRBJ2-2; tentative D call: TRBD2 (6 bases). This CDR3 region has 15 residues. Germline CDR1 reads SGHNT; CDR2 reads YYREEE (reference sequence). CDR3 nucleotide sequence: TGTACCAGCAACCCTTTTAGCGGAGGCACCGGGGAGCTGTTTTTT. It translates to CTSNPFSGGTGELFF.

CDR3 coding DNA: TGTGCCAGCAGCTTATCCGTCGGACTAGCGGGAGGGAGGTACAAGCAGTACTTC. Protein product: CASSLSVGLAGGRYKQYF. This chain links TRBV11-2 with TRBJ2-7, with 15 bases aligning to TRBD2. The CDR3 runs to 18 residues. The germline V gene encodes CDR1 SGHAT and CDR2 FQNNGV. Trimming removed 2 bases from V and 8 bases from J; junction bases left unmatched: 13.

With respect to this clonotype: One junction end does not reproduce the germline sequence, and a read error may be involved. V and J are TRBV6-1 and TRBJ2-7; 8 positions agree with TRBD1. The CDR3 consists of 16 residues. Germline lookup yields CDR1 MNHNS and CDR2 SASEGT. The CDR3 bases are TGTGCCATCAGTGATAACGAGGGACAGGTGGTTCGCGAGCAGTACTTC. Translated: CAISDNEGQVVREQYF.

Details on this clonotype: This CDR3 is missing its conserved last phenylalanine or tryptophan, likely due to a read error. The chain links TRBV11-1 to TRBJ2-1; the match to TRBD2 covers 14 bases. CDR1 and CDR2 from the germline V gene are SGHAT and FQDESV (reference sequence). The V gene end was trimmed by 9 bases and the J gene end by 5 bases; junction bases not matched to a gene: 12. This CDR3 is built from 17 residues. This CDR3 is CASSLGLAGEVDNEQFI. The CDR3 bases are TGTGCCAGTAGTCTGGGACTAGCGGGAGAAGTTGACAATGAGCAGTTCATC.

The V gene is TRBV12-3 or TRBV12-4, the J gene TRBJ2-7; 7 nucleotides match TRBD1. The CDR3 runs 13 residues. The CDR3 loop is CGGRLGQSYEQYF. The CDR3 nucleotides are TGTGGAGGCAGACTGGGACAGTCCTACGAGCAGTACTTC.

The rearrangement links TRBV6-5 to TRBJ1-3, with a tentative D call TRBD1 (5 bases). Germline V CDR1 and CDR2: MNHEY, SVGAGI. The CDR3 spans 16 residues. The chain's CDR3 is CISSRQRPYSGNTIYF. The DNA for the CDR3 is TGTATCAGCAGTCGACAGCGACCGTACTCTGGAAACACCATATATTTT.